These 2 T cell receptor beta chains originate from one sample sequenced in a study of cytomegalovirus exposure and HLA in healthy donors (dated by TCRdb to the late 2010s). Library creation used the immunoSEQ multiplex PCR assay. The multiplex PCR relied on a mix of 60 forward primers for TCR Vbeta segments and 13 reverse primers for TCR Jbeta segments. The source is immuneACCESS, and TCRdb retained only in-frame sequences with V and J called. Part of the clones is not carried over; for the studies checked, unresolved V genes explain less than half of this, and the remainder is unexplained. The sample data list about 160,000 clones, and roughly 84% of these were observed just once. Of the sample, 0.95% to 1.5% is held by the ten largest clones. Sequences were obtained from PBMCs. The source is a boy between 2 and 10 years old in good health and CMV-seronegative.

This chain links TRBV7-8 with TRBJ2-1, with 11 bases matching TRBD2. Germline CDR1 reads SGHVS; CDR2 reads FQNEAQ. This CDR3 has 16 residues. The V gene end was trimmed by 6 bases and the J gene end by 7 bases; junction bases not matched to a gene: 11. This CDR3 is CASRPLGSGRENEQFF. For the CDR3, the DNA is TGTGCCAGCAGGCCGTTAGGTAGCGGGAGGGAAAATGAGCAGTTCTTC.

V gene TRBV19 combines with J gene TRBJ1-3, with a possible D match to TRBD1 (5 bases). Per the germline V gene, CDR1 is LNHDA and CDR2 is SQIVND (reference sequence). This CDR3 comprises 17 residues. Trimming pared 3 bases from V and 0 bases from J, leaving 15 bases between. The CDR3 bases are TGTGCCAGTAGTATGGGGCCACGGGGGTTCTCTGGAAACACCATATATTTT. This encodes CASSMGPRGFSGNTIYF.